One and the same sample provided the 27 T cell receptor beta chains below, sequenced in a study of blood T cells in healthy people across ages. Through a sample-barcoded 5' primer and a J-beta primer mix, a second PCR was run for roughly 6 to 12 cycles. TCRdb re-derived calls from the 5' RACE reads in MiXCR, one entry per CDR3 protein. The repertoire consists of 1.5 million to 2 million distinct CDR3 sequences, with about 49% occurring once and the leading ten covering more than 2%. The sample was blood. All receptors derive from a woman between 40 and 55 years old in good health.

CDR3 sequence reads: CATLKQPQHF. The CDR3, as DNA: TGTGCCACCCTAAAACAGCCCCAGCATTTT. The chain joins TRBV24-1 to TRBJ1-5; D unresolved. CDR3 length: 10 residues. V shed 9 bases and J shed 7 bases, with 6 bases lying between them. CDR1 is KGHDR, CDR2 SFDVKD, per germline.

The CDR3 DNA reads TGTGCCAGCAGCTCGACTGCAGCCGAGCAGTACTTC. Protein: CASSSTAAEQYF. The genes are TRBV7-9 and TRBJ2-7; no firm D call. V dropped 4 bases and J dropped 6 bases, with 10 bases sitting between them. The germline V gene encodes CDR1 SEHNR and CDR2 FQNEAQ (reference sequence). This CDR3 is 12 amino acids long.

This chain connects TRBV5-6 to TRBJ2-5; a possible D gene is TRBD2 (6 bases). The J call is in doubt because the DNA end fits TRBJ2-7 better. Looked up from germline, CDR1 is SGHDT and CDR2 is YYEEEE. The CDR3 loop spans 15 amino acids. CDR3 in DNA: TGTGCCAGCAGCTTAAGTGGAGGGATCGAATACGAGCAGTACTTC. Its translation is CASSLSGGIEYEQYF.

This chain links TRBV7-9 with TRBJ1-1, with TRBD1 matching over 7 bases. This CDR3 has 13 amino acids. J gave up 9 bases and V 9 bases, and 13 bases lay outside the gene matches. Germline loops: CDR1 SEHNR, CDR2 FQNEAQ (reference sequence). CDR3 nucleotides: TGTGCCAGAATAGGTACGGGAGGGGGCAAAGCTTTCTTT. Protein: CARIGTGGGKAFF.

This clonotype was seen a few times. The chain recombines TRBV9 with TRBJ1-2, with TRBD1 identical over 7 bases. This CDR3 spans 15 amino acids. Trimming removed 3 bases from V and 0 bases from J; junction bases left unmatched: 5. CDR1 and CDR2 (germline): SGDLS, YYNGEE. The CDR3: CASSEGDSSNYGYTF. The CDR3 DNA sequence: TGTGCCAGCAGCGAGGGGGACAGCTCTAACTATGGCTACACCTTC.

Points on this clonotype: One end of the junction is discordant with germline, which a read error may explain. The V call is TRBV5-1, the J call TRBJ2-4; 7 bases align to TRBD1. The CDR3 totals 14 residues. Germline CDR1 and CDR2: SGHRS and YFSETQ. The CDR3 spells CACSTGDSKNIQYF. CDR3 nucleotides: TGCGCCTGCAGCACTGGGGACAGCAAAAACATTCAGTACTTC.

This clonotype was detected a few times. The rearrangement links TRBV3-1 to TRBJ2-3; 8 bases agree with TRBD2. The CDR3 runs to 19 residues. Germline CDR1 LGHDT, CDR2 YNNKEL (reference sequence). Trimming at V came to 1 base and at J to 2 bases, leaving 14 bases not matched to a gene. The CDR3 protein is CASSQVGGGPQSITDTQYF. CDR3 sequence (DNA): TGTGCCAGCAGCCAAGTGGGCGGGGGGCCCCAGAGCATCACAGATACGCAGTATTTT.

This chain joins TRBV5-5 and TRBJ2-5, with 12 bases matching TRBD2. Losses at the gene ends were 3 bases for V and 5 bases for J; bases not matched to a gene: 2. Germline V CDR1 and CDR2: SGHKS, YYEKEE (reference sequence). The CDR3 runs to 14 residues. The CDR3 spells CASSYTSGGETQYF. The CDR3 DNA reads TGTGCCAGCAGCTACACTAGCGGGGGGGAGACCCAGTACTTC. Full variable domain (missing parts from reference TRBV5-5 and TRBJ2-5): DAGVTQSPTHLIKTRGQQVTLRCSPISGHKSVSWYQQVLGQGPQFIFQYYEKEERGRGNFPDRFSARQFPNYSSELNVNALLLGDSALYLCASSYTSGGETQYFGPGTRLLVL.

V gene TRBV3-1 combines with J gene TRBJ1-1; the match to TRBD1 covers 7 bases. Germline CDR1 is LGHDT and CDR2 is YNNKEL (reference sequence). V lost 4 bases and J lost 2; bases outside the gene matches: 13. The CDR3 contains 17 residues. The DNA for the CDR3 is TGTGCCAGCAGCCCGAGGACAGGCTTCCGACTAAACACTGAAGCTTTCTTT. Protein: CASSPRTGFRLNTEAFF.

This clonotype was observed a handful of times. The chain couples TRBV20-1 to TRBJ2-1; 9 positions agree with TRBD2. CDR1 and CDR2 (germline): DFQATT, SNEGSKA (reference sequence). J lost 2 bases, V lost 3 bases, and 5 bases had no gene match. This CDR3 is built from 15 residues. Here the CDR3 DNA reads TGCAGTGCTAGCCCCCTAGCGGGGACCTACAATGAGCAGTTCTTC. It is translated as CSASPLAGTYNEQFF.

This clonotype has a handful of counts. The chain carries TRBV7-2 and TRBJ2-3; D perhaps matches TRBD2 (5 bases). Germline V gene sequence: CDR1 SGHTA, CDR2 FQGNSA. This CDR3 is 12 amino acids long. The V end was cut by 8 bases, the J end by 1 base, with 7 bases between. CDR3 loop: CASFGGTDTQYF. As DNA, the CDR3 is TGTGCCAGCTTCGGGGGCACAGATACGCAGTATTTT. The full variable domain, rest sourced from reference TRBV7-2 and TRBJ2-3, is GAGVSQSPSNKVTEKGKDVELRCDPISGHTALYWYRQSLGQGLEFLIYFQGNSAPDKSGLPSDRFSAERTGGSVSTLTIQRTQQEDSAVYLCASFGGTDTQYFGPGTRLTVL.

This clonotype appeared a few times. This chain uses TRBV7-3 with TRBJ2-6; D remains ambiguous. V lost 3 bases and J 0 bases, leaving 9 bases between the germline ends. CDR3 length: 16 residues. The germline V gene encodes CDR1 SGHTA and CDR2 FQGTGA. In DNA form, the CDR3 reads TGTGCCAGCAGCTTCAGAACGGTCTCTGGGGCCAACGTCCTGACTTTC. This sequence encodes CASSFRTVSGANVLTF.

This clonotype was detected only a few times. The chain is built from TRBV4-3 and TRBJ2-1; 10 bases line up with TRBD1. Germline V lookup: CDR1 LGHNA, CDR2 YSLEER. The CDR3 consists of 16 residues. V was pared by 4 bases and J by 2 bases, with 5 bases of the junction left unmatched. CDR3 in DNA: TGCGCCAGCAGCCCGCAAGGGACAGGGGCCTACAATGAGCAGTTCTTC. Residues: CASSPQGTGAYNEQFF.

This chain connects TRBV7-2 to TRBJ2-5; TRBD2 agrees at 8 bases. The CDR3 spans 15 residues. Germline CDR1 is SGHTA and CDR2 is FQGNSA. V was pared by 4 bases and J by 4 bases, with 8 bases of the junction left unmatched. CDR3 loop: CASSSGTRGIETQYF. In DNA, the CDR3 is TGTGCCAGCAGCTCCGGGACTAGGGGGATAGAGACCCAGTACTTC.

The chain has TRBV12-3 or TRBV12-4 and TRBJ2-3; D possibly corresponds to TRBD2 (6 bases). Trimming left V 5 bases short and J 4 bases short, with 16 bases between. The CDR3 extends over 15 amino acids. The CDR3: CASSPFGGPADTQYF. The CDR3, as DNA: TGTGCCAGCAGTCCCTTTGGAGGGCCGGCAGATACGCAGTATTTT.

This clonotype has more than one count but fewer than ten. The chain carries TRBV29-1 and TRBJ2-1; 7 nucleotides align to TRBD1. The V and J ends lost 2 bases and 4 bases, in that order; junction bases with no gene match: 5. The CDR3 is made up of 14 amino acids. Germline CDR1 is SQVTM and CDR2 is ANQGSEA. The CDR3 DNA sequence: TGCAGCGTTGAACGGGGACAGAGATACAATGAGCAGTTCTTC. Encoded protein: CSVERGQRYNEQFF.

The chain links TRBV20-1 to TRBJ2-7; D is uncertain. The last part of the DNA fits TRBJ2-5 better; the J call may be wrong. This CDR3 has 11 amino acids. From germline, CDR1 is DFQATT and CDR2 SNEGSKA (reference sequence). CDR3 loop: CSARDTVTQYF. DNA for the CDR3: TGCAGTGCTAGAGATACAGTGACCCAGTACTTC.

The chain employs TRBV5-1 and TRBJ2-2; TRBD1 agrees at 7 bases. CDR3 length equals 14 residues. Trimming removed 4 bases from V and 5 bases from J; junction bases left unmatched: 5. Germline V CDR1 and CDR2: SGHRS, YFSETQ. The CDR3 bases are TGCGCCAGCAGCCAACACAGGGGTACCGGGGAGCTGTTTTTT. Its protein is CASSQHRGTGELFF.

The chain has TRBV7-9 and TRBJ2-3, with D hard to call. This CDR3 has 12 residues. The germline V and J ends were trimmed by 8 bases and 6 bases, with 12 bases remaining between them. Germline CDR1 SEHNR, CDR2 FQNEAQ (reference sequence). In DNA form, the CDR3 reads TGTGCCAGCGGGCCCAACGTGGATACGCAGTATTTT. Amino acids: CASGPNVDTQYF. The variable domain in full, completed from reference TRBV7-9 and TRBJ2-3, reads DTGVSQNPRHKITKRGQNVTFRCDPISEHNRLYWYRQTLGQGPEFLTYFQNEAQLEKSRLLSDRFSAERPKGSFSTLEIQRTEQGDSAMYLCASGPNVDTQYFGPGTRLTVL.

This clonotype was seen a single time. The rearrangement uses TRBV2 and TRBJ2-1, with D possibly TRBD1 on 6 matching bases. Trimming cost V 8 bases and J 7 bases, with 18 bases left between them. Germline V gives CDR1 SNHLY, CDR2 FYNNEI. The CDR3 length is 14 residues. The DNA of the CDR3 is TGTGCCAGCTACCGGGACATTAGTACGAATGAGCAGTTCTTC. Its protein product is CASYRDISTNEQFF.

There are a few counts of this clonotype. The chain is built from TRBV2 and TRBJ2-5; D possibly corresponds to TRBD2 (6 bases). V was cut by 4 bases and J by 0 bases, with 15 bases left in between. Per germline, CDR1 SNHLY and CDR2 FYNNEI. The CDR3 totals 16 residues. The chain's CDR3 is CASSVAGTSYQETQYF. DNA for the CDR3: TGTGCCAGCAGTGTAGCCGGGACTTCGTACCAAGAGACCCAGTACTTC.

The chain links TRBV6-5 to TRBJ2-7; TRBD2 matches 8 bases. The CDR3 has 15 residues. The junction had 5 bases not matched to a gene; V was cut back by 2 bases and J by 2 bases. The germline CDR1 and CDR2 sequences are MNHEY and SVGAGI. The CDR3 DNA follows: TGTGCCAGCAGTTACAGGACTAGCCCTACCTACGAGCAGTACTTC. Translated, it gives CASSYRTSPTYEQYF.

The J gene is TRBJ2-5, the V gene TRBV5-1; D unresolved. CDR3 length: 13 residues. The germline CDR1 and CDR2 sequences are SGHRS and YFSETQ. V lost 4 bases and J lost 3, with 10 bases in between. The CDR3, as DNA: TGCGCCAGCAGCGATACACGGAAAGAGACCCAGTACTTC. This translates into CASSDTRKETQYF.

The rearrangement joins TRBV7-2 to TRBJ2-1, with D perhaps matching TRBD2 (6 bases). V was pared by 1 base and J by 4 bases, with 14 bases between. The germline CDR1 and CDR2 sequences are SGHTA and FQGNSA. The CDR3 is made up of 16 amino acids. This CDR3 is CASSLVTLAGYNEQFF. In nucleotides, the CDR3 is TGTGCCAGCAGCTTAGTTACACTAGCTGGGTACAATGAGCAGTTCTTC. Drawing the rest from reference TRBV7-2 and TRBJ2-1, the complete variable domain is GAGVSQSPSNKVTEKGKDVELRCDPISGHTALYWYRQSLGQGLEFLIYFQGNSAPDKSGLPSDRFSAERTGGSVSTLTIQRTQQEDSAVYLCASSLVTLAGYNEQFFGPGTRLTVL.

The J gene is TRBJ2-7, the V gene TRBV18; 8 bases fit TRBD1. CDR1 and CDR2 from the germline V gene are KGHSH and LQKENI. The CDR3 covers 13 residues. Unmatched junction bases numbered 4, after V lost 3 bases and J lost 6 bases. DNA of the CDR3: TGTGCCAGCTCACCGCATACAGGGGGCGAGCAGTACTTC. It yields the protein CASSPHTGGEQYF.

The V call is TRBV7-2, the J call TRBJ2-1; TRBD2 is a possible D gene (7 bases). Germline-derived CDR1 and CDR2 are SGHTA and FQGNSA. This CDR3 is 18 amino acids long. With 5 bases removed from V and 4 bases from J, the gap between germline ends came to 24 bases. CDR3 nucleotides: TGTGCCAGCAGCCGCGGGGGCTGGAAGACCGGGGGGTACAATGAGCAGTTCTTC. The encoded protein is CASSRGGWKTGGYNEQFF.

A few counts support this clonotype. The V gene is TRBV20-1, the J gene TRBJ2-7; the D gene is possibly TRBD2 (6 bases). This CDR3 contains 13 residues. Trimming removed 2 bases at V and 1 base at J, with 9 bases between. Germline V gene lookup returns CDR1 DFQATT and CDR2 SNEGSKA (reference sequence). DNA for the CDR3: TGCAGTGCTAGACGGGACTCGTCCTACGAGCAGTACTTC. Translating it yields CSARRDSSYEQYF.